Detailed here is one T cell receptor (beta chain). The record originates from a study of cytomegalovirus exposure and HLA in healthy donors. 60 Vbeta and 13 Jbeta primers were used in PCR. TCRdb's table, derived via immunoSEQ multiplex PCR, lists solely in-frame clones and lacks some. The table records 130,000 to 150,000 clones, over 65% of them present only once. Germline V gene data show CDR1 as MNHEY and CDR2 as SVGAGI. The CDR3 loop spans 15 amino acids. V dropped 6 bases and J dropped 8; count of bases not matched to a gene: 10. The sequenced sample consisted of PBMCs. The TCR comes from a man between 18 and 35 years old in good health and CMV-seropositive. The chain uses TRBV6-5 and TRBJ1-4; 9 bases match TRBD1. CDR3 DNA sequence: TGTGCCAGCAGCCACCAGGGACAGGGAATGGAAAAACTGTTTTTT. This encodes CASSHQGQGMEKLFF.